The 18 T cell receptor beta chains reported below all come from one sample, sequenced in a study of cytomegalovirus exposure and HLA in healthy donors. The primer mix had 60 Vbeta and 13 Jbeta primers. Only in-frame clones appear in the TCRdb table, and some are missing; sequencing was by immunoSEQ multiplex PCR. The sample lists 99,000 or so clones, around 70% seen once, with around 1.2% in the top ten. Sequencing was done on a sample of PBMCs. The receptors were sampled from a middle-aged man in good health and CMV-seronegative.

The genes are TRBV6-5 and TRBJ1-5, with 8 bases that match TRBD1. J gave up 6 bases and V 6 bases, and 10 bases lay outside the gene matches. The CDR3 runs 15 residues. The germline CDR1 and CDR2 sequences are MNHEY and SVGAGI. In nucleotides, the CDR3 is TGTGCCAGCAGCCAGGGGGCGGTGGTAGGTCAGCCCCAGCATTTT. As protein: CASSQGAVVGQPQHF.

This clone came up a few times. V usage is TRBV5-1 and J usage is TRBJ1-4; D is ambiguous. This CDR3 is 15 amino acids long. CDR1 and CDR2 (germline): SGHRS, YFSETQ. Trimming took 0 bases from V and 6 from J, leaving 12 bases between them. The CDR3: CASSLEAKRDEKLFF. The CDR3, as DNA: TGCGCCAGCAGCTTGGAAGCGAAGCGGGATGAAAAACTGTTTTTT.

This clone has just a few counts. The rearrangement links TRBV4-3 to TRBJ2-7; 8 nucleotides agree with TRBD1. CDR1 and CDR2 (germline): LGHNA, YSLEER. V dropped 0 bases and J dropped 6; count of bases not matched to a gene: 7. The CDR3 is 15 residues long. The CDR3 region has the DNA TGCGCCAGCAGCCAAGAGAGGGCAGGGGGCGTCGAGCAGTACTTC. Its translation: CASSQERAGGVEQYF.

This sequence joins TRBV6-1 and TRBJ1-2, with D unclear. V was shortened by 4 bases and J by 0 bases, with 9 bases between the two germline ends. This CDR3 is built from 14 residues. Germline V gives CDR1 MNHNS, CDR2 SASEGT. For the CDR3, the DNA is TGTGCCAGCAGTGCTATCGATACTAACTATGGCTACACCTTC. Its protein product is CASSAIDTNYGYTF.

The gene calls are TRBV4-1 and TRBJ2-1, with 9 nucleotides matching TRBD1. Germline lookup yields CDR1 MGHRA and CDR2 YSYEKL. V was pared by 3 bases and J by 8 bases, with 5 bases of the junction left unmatched. The CDR3 runs to 14 residues. CDR3: CASSQYRGQDEQFF. The CDR3 DNA is TGCGCCAGCAGCCAGTACAGGGGGCAGGATGAGCAGTTCTTC.

The genes are TRBV4-3 and TRBJ2-2; D not certain. This CDR3 spans 13 amino acids. Trimming removed 1 base from V and 5 bases from J, with 5 bases in between. Looked up from germline, CDR1 is LGHNA and CDR2 is YSLEER. The CDR3 DNA follows: TGCGCCAGCAGCCAAGTACAAACCGGGGAGCTGTTTTTT. This codes for CASSQVQTGELFF.

This chain links TRBV27 with TRBJ1-1; no clear D gene. The V gene's germline CDR1 is MNHEY and CDR2 SMNVEV (reference sequence). The CDR3 extends over 15 amino acids. V lost 2 bases, J lost 4 bases, and 14 bases lay in between. CDR3 sequence reads: CASSLRSGGLTEAFF. As DNA, the CDR3 is TGTGCCAGCAGTTTACGGTCAGGTGGGCTCACTGAAGCTTTCTTT.

J is TRBJ1-6 and V is TRBV6-6; D perhaps matches TRBD1 (6 bases). The CDR3 totals 14 residues. From germline, CDR1 is MNHNY and CDR2 SVGAGI (reference sequence). Trimming shortened V by 11 bases and J by 7 bases, and 18 bases separated the two germline ends. For the CDR3, the DNA is TGTGCCTCTCATGGGGGGGGGCAAAATTCACCCCTCCACTTT. This encodes CASHGGGQNSPLHF.

This chain joins TRBV11-2 and TRBJ2-1; 11 bases are shared with TRBD2. This CDR3 has 16 amino acids. Per the germline V gene, CDR1 is SGHAT and CDR2 is FQNNGV. With 0 bases clipped from V and 8 bases from J, the junction kept 6 bases outside the gene matches. The CDR3 protein is CASSLDPLAGVDEQFF. CDR3 bases: TGTGCCAGCAGCTTAGACCCACTAGCGGGAGTGGATGAGCAGTTCTTC.

This clone has a handful of counts. The J gene is TRBJ1-4, the V gene TRBV25-1, with a tentative D call TRBD1 (5 bases). The CDR3 is 14 amino acids. Germline-derived CDR1 and CDR2 are MGHDK and SYGVNS. V was trimmed by 3 bases and J by 8 bases, leaving 13 bases between them. In DNA form, the CDR3 reads TGTGCCAGCAGTGATTTGGGGGGTAGCGAAAAACTGTTTTTT. This translates into CASSDLGGSEKLFF.

This sequence joins TRBV30 and TRBJ1-3; D gene ambiguous. The germline V gene encodes CDR1 GTSNPN and CDR2 SVGIG (reference sequence). Trimming removed 1 base at V and 0 bases at J, with 7 bases between. The CDR3 covers 14 residues. The CDR3 region is CAWSAFVSGNTIYF. For the CDR3, the DNA is TGTGCCTGGAGTGCCTTCGTCTCTGGAAACACCATATATTTT.

The genes are TRBV27 and TRBJ1-1, with D possibly TRBD1 on 6 matching bases. Per the germline V gene, CDR1 is MNHEY and CDR2 is SMNVEV (reference sequence). Trimming took off 9 bases at V and 4 bases at J, with 24 bases between the two ends. The CDR3 runs to 16 residues. The CDR3 sequence is CASSQSWGGLVTEAFF. The CDR3 DNA reads as TGTGCCAGTAGTCAATCATGGGGGGGGCTGGTCACTGAAGCTTTCTTT.

In this sample, this clone turned up a few times. The chain links TRBV27 to TRBJ2-5, with 9 bases identical to TRBD1. This CDR3 comprises 15 residues. V shed 2 bases and J 0 bases; nucleotides not matched to a gene: 1. Germline loops: CDR1 MNHEY, CDR2 SMNVEV (reference sequence). Here the CDR3 reads CASSLDRGYQETQYF. CDR3 bases: TGTGCCAGCAGTTTAGACAGGGGGTACCAAGAGACCCAGTACTTC.

This chain joins TRBV10-2 and TRBJ1-5, with TRBD1 matching 10 bases. Per the germline V gene, CDR1 is WSHSY and CDR2 is SAAADI. With 4 bases clipped from V and 5 bases from J, the junction kept 5 bases outside the gene matches. The CDR3 runs 15 residues. CDR3 DNA: TGCGCCAGCAGTGGGTGGGACAGGGGCGATCAGCCCCAGCATTTT. Translating it yields CASSGWDRGDQPQHF.

The chain is built from TRBV6-1 and TRBJ2-3, with TRBD2 identical over 8 bases. The CDR3 consists of 15 residues. Germline V gene data show CDR1 as MNHNS and CDR2 as SASEGT. With 6 bases clipped from V and 1 base from J, the junction kept 6 bases outside the gene matches. CDR3 residues: CASRAGGTGTDTQYF. The CDR3 DNA follows: TGTGCCAGCAGGGCGGGGGGTACGGGCACAGATACGCAGTATTTT.

The V gene is TRBV13, the J gene TRBJ2-1, with TRBD2 matching 8 bases. CDR1 is PRHDT and CDR2 is FYEKMQ in the germline V gene (reference sequence). V trimming: 4 bases; J trimming: 4 bases; junction bases outside the gene matches: 12. The CDR3 has 17 residues. The CDR3 sequence: CASSSAGGLVAYNEQFF. Written as DNA, the CDR3 is TGTGCCAGCAGCTCGGCGGGGGGACTAGTGGCTTACAATGAGCAGTTCTTC.

V usage is TRBV5-1 and J usage is TRBJ2-7; possible D gene TRBD2, 7 bases. Germline CDR1 is SGHRS and CDR2 is YFSETQ. This CDR3 comprises 18 residues. The V and J ends lost 4 bases and 2 bases respectively, with 25 bases between them. The CDR3 here is CASSPRGSAASGPYEQYF. The DNA of the CDR3 is TGCGCCAGCAGCCCAAGGGGGTCCGCTGCTAGCGGTCCCTACGAGCAGTACTTC. Looking up the rest from reference TRBV5-1 and TRBJ2-7 gives the full variable domain: KAGVTQTPRYLIKTRGQQVTLSCSPISGHRSVSWYQQTPGQGLQFLFEYFSETQRNKGNFPGRFSGRQFSNSRSEMNVSTLELGDSALYLCASSPRGSAASGPYEQYFGPGTRLTVT.

In DNA form, the CDR3 reads TGTGCTAGTGGTTTGGGACAGGGGGACCACGAGCAGTACTTC. Translation: CASGLGQGDHEQYF. The chain is built from TRBV12-5 and TRBJ2-7, with 9 bases matching TRBD1. The V segment lost 1 base and the J segment 5 bases; nucleotides outside the gene matches: 3. Germline values: CDR1 LGHNT, CDR2 FRNRAP. This CDR3 is built from 14 residues.